This T cell receptor (beta chain) stems from a study of siplizumab effects on memory and regulatory T cells. General study findings and limits: Siplizumab produced a significant drop in alloreactive sequences attributable to unstimulated CD4+ memory cells.

Sequencing was performed with immunoSEQ multiplex PCR; in TCRdb, only in-frame clones are kept and a portion is missing. The sample includes approximately 100,000 clones, 90% to 95% of them seen just once. In the case of this clone: Its antigen is not identified.

J was trimmed by 1 base and V by 0 bases; bases with no gene match: 4. Germline values: CDR1 KGHSH, CDR2 LQKENI. The CDR3 length is 16 residues. The rearrangement uses TRBV18 and TRBJ2-3; TRBD2 agrees at 7 bases. The sequenced material came from non-Treg CD4+ T cells sorted from blood. This TCR came from a human donor in good health. The chain's CDR3 is CASSPPQRGGTDTQYF. The CDR3 DNA sequence: TGTGCCAGCTCACCACCGCAGCGGGGAGGCACAGATACGCAGTATTTT.